Below, 26 T cell receptor beta chains from the same sample are listed, as sequenced in a study of radiotherapy plus CTLA-4 blockade in lung cancer. Generated by immunoSEQ multiplex PCR, the TCRdb table keeps only in-frame clones and is missing some. The table lists 40,000 to 60,000 clones, around 86% of them singletons. The sequencing used peripheral blood, collected from a patient treated with radiotherapy plus ipilimumab. The receptors were gathered from a human donor with non-small cell lung cancer who had stable disease on radiotherapy plus ipilimumab.

This clone was seen a single time. The gene calls are TRBV28 and TRBJ1-1; 9 bases map to TRBD1. Germline CDR1 MDHEN, CDR2 SYDVKM. V gave up 6 bases and J gave up 3 bases; unmatched junction bases: 5. The CDR3 has 14 residues. CDR3 region: CASRGQGGDTEAFF. The CDR3 coding sequence is TGTGCCAGCAGGGGACAGGGAGGGGACACTGAAGCTTTCTTT.

The chain uses TRBV18 and TRBJ2-7, with TRBD2 matching 12 bases. The CDR3 loop spans 16 amino acids. V was pared by 0 bases and J by 2 bases, with 2 bases of the junction left unmatched. CDR1 is KGHSH, CDR2 LQKENI, per germline. The CDR3 reads CASSPPTSGSPYEQYF. The CDR3 coding sequence is TGTGCCAGCTCACCACCGACTAGCGGGAGCCCCTACGAGCAGTACTTC.

The gene calls are TRBV19 and TRBJ2-1; 7 nucleotides match TRBD2. V was pared by 5 bases and J by 0 bases, with 4 bases of the junction left unmatched. Germline lookup yields CDR1 LNHDA and CDR2 SQIVND (reference sequence). This CDR3 has 15 amino acids. CDR3 DNA sequence: TGTGCCAGTAGTGGGGGGGGGAGCTCCTACAATGAGCAGTTCTTC. Translating it yields CASSGGGSSYNEQFF.

V is TRBV28 and J is TRBJ2-1, with TRBD2 identical over 10 bases. CDR1 is MDHEN and CDR2 is SYDVKM in the germline V gene. The CDR3 is 16 residues long. J gave up 10 bases and V 5 bases, and 14 bases lay outside the gene matches. CDR3 loop: CASSLMAGTSVYEQFF. In DNA, the CDR3 is TGTGCCAGCAGTCTCATGGCCGGGACTAGCGTGTACGAGCAGTTCTTC.

The chain uses TRBV29-1 and TRBJ1-2; perhaps TRBD1 as D (5 bases). Trimming stripped 7 bases from V and 1 base from J, with 25 bases between. CDR1 is SQVTM and CDR2 is ANQGSEA in the germline V gene. The CDR3 covers 17 residues. CDR3 amino acids: CSDHGTEGPDVNYGYTF. In DNA, the CDR3 is TGCAGCGACCACGGGACGGAGGGGCCTGATGTTAACTATGGCTACACCTTC.

V usage is TRBV7-2 and J usage is TRBJ1-5; a possible D gene is TRBD1 (5 bases). CDR1 and CDR2 from the germline V gene are SGHTA and FQGNSA. The CDR3 runs to 14 residues. The CDR3 nucleotides are TGTGCAACCACACGGGGGGTCGGCAATCAGCCCCAGCATTTT. The encoded protein is CATTRGVGNQPQHF. The complete variable domain, with remaining parts taken from reference TRBV7-2 and TRBJ1-5, reads GAGVSQSPSNKVTEKGKDVELRCDPISGHTALYWYRQSLGQGLEFLIYFQGNSAPDKSGLPSDRFSAERTGGSVSTLTIQRTQQEDSAVYLCATTRGVGNQPQHFGDGTRLSIL.

This clone appeared a single time. CDR3 nucleotide sequence: TGTGCCAGCAGCGTAGGACAGGGGCCCGGGGAGCTGTTTTTT. Translating gives CASSVGQGPGELFF. The chain employs TRBV9 and TRBJ2-2, with 8 bases matching TRBD1. Germline CDR1 and CDR2: SGDLS and YYNGEE. The J segment lost 6 bases and the V segment lost 0 bases, leaving 1 base of the junction unmatched. The CDR3 covers 14 residues.

The gene calls are TRBV6-6 and TRBJ1-2, with a possible D match to TRBD1 (6 bases). This CDR3 has 14 residues. Germline CDR1 reads MNHNY; CDR2 reads SVGAGI (reference sequence). V lost 2 bases and J lost 3, with 10 bases in between. DNA for the CDR3: TGTGCCAGCAGTTACGAGGACAGATACTATGGCTACACCTTC. Its translation is CASSYEDRYYGYTF.

CDR3 nucleotide sequence: TGTGCCAGCAGCTTAGATTGGCTCCTCAGCTCCTACAATGAGCAGTTCTTC. It yields the protein CASSLDWLLSSYNEQFF. This chain uses TRBV7-9 with TRBJ2-1; D gene uncertain. Per the germline V gene, CDR1 is SEHNR and CDR2 is FQNEAQ (reference sequence). The V and J ends lost 1 base and 0 bases respectively, with 13 bases between them. This CDR3 is 17 amino acids long.

The rearrangement links TRBV7-9 to TRBJ2-7; D is undetermined. Germline values: CDR1 SEHNR, CDR2 FQNEAQ (reference sequence). V was trimmed by 1 base and J by 2 bases, leaving 6 bases between them. This CDR3 spans 13 amino acids. DNA of the CDR3: TGTGCCAGCAGCTTAGGTCGTACCTACGAGCAGTACTTC. Its protein is CASSLGRTYEQYF.

This clone was seen a handful of times. The V gene is TRBV4-3, the J gene TRBJ2-7; unclear D gene. The germline V gene encodes CDR1 LGHNA and CDR2 YSLEER. The CDR3 contains 17 residues. V shed 0 bases and J shed 1 base, with 16 bases lying between them. DNA for the CDR3: TGCGCCAGCAGCCAAGATCCCCCCCGTGGGCAATCCTACGAGCAGTACTTC. Translation gives CASSQDPPRGQSYEQYF.

The genes are TRBV5-1 and TRBJ2-7; TRBD2 might be the D (6 bases). Germline V CDR1 and CDR2: SGHRS, YFSETQ. V lost 2 bases and J 3 bases, leaving 21 bases between the germline ends. The CDR3 totals 17 residues. CDR3 DNA: TGCGCCAGCAGCTTTGGACTTGGGACGGGAGTGAACTACGAGCAGTACTTC. Its protein is CASSFGLGTGVNYEQYF.

The chain's CDR3 is CASSWQRTGTDTQYF. CDR3 nucleotides: TGTGCCAGCAGTTGGCAAAGGACAGGCACAGATACGCAGTATTTT. The V call is TRBV6-6, the J call TRBJ2-3; TRBD1 might be the D (6 bases). Germline values: CDR1 MNHNY, CDR2 SVGAGI (reference sequence). This CDR3 region has 15 residues. Trimming pared 4 bases from V and 1 base from J, leaving 12 bases between.

The chain has TRBV4-3 and TRBJ1-5; D gene unclear. The germline V and J ends were trimmed by 0 bases and 3 bases, with 6 bases remaining between them. The CDR3 length is 14 residues. The germline V gene encodes CDR1 LGHNA and CDR2 YSLEER. The CDR3 DNA reads TGCGCCAGCAGCCAAGAAAGAGTCAATCAGCCCCAGCATTTT. Its protein product is CASSQERVNQPQHF.

This chain links TRBV13 with TRBJ1-1; unclear D gene. The CDR3 contains 13 residues. V lost 3 bases, J lost 2 bases, and 7 bases lay in between. CDR1 is PRHDT and CDR2 is FYEKMQ in the germline V gene (reference sequence). CDR3 in DNA: TGTGCCAGCAGCTTCAATAGCAACACTGAAGCTTTCTTT. Protein sequence: CASSFNSNTEAFF. Supplemented by reference TRBV13 and TRBJ1-1, the full variable domain reads AAGVIQSPRHLIKEKRETATLKCYPIPRHDTVYWYQQGPGQDPQFLISFYEKMQSDKGSIPDRFSAQQFSDYHSELNMSSLELGDSALYFCASSFNSNTEAFFGQGTRLTVV.

The chain is built from TRBV29-1 and TRBJ2-7, with TRBD1 matching over 11 bases. This CDR3 region has 13 residues. The ends lost 4 bases at V and 2 bases at J; junction bases unmatched: 1. Germline CDR1 SQVTM, CDR2 ANQGSEA. The CDR3 loop is CSVGTGGPYEQYF. In nucleotides, the CDR3 is TGCAGCGTTGGGACAGGGGGCCCCTACGAGCAGTACTTC.

The chain uses TRBV18 and TRBJ2-5; 8 nucleotides align to TRBD1. Germline trimming cut 3 bases from V and 4 bases from J; bases unmatched to any gene: 7. CDR1 and CDR2 from the germline V gene are KGHSH and LQKENI. The CDR3 sequence is 15 residues long. The CDR3 sequence is CASSPLGTGGETQYF. The CDR3, as DNA: TGTGCCAGCTCACCCTTAGGGACAGGTGGAGAGACCCAGTACTTC.

V gene TRBV19 combines with J gene TRBJ1-5; D possibly corresponds to TRBD1 (5 bases). Trimming stripped 4 bases from V and 5 bases from J, with 15 bases between. Per germline, CDR1 LNHDA and CDR2 SQIVND (reference sequence). The CDR3 has 15 residues. CDR3 sequence reads: CASSSNGRGDQPQHF. The CDR3 bases are TGTGCCAGTAGTAGCAACGGACGGGGGGATCAGCCCCAGCATTTT.

As regards this clone: The germline gene is not matched at one end of the junction; a read error may be the cause. The chain carries TRBV4-3 and TRBJ1-5; 7 positions agree with TRBD1. From germline, CDR1 is LGHNA and CDR2 YSLEER. The CDR3 is 16 residues long. The CDR3 protein is CASSPTNRGSNQLQHF. CDR3 in DNA: TGCGCCAGCAGTCCTACTAACAGGGGATCAAATCAGCTCCAGCATTTT.

The J gene is TRBJ1-5, the V gene TRBV30; the D gene is possibly TRBD1 (5 bases). The CDR3 has 14 residues. Trimming removed 2 bases at V and 2 bases at J, with 10 bases between. Per germline, CDR1 GTSNPN and CDR2 SVGIG (reference sequence). The CDR3 region is CAWSKKGGNQPQHF. In DNA form, the CDR3 reads TGTGCCTGGAGTAAAAAAGGGGGCAATCAGCCCCAGCATTTT. Supplemented by reference TRBV30 and TRBJ1-5, the full variable domain reads SQTIHQWPATLVQPVGSPLSLECTVEGTSNPNLYWYRQAAGRGLQLLFYSVGIGQISSEVPQNLSASRPQDRQFILSSKKLLLSDSGFYLCAWSKKGGNQPQHFGDGTRLSIL.

Only one count was recorded for this clone. The chain employs TRBV4-1 and TRBJ1-1; 8 bases map to TRBD1. The CDR3 consists of 17 residues. CDR1 and CDR2 (germline): MGHRA, YSYEKL. V lost 0 bases to trimming and J lost 1 base; unmatched junction nucleotides: 7. The CDR3 loop reads CASSQDPDRESNTEAFF. In nucleotides, the CDR3 is TGCGCCAGCAGCCAAGACCCGGACAGGGAGTCGAACACTGAAGCTTTCTTT.

V gene TRBV28 combines with J gene TRBJ2-7, with a possible D match to TRBD1 (6 bases). Germline loops: CDR1 MDHEN, CDR2 SYDVKM. The CDR3 covers 14 residues. V was clipped by 0 bases and J by 6 bases, with 12 bases between them. CDR3 sequence reads: CASSLWGRGSEQYF. CDR3 in DNA: TGTGCCAGCAGTTTATGGGGCAGGGGAAGCGAGCAGTACTTC.

The CDR3 spells CASSYTGSNTEAFF. The CDR3 nucleotides read TGTGCCAGCAGTTACACGGGTTCGAACACTGAAGCTTTCTTT. The chain is built from TRBV6-5 and TRBJ1-1; no firm D call. Trimming took 2 bases from V and 1 from J, leaving 8 bases between them. CDR1 is MNHEY and CDR2 is SVGAGI in the germline V gene. CDR3 length equals 14 residues.

The chain employs TRBV28 and TRBJ2-3; 12 bases fit TRBD2. V was clipped by 3 bases and J by 4 bases; unmatched bases: 5. Looked up from germline, CDR1 is MDHEN and CDR2 is SYDVKM. This CDR3 region has 16 residues. The CDR3 sequence: CASSLGLAGPPDTQYF. The CDR3 bases are TGTGCCAGCAGTTTGGGACTAGCGGGCCCCCCAGATACGCAGTATTTT.

The table lists this clone with a few counts. The chain links TRBV28 to TRBJ2-2; D remains ambiguous. This CDR3 is built from 14 residues. V was clipped by 8 bases and J by 1 base, with 11 bases between them. The germline V gene has CDR1 MDHEN and CDR2 SYDVKM. The CDR3 DNA is TGTGCCAGCGTATATTCCGGGAACACCGGGGAGCTGTTTTTT. Residues: CASVYSGNTGELFF.

This rearrangement joins TRBV4-2 to TRBJ2-4; 9 bases line up with TRBD1. V shed 4 bases and J 5 bases; nucleotides not matched to a gene: 3. The CDR3 totals 14 residues. CDR1 is LGHNA, CDR2 YNFKEQ, per germline. CDR3 region: CASSPGQGQNIQYF. CDR3 nucleotide sequence: TGTGCCAGCAGCCCGGGACAGGGACAAAACATTCAGTACTTC.